Included here is one T cell receptor (beta chain) sequence, with context. The data derive from a study of technical replicates of blood from several donors. The length of the CDR3 is 13 residues. V shed 5 bases, J shed 8 bases, and the junction held 6 bases outside the gene matches. CDR1 MNHNY and CDR2 SVGAGI come from the germline V gene (reference sequence). Measured with immunoSEQ multiplex PCR; TCRdb has only the in-frame clones, and not every one. The table shows about 100,000 clones, with more than 90% occurring only once. The chain recombines TRBV6-6 with TRBJ1-2; 9 nucleotides match TRBD1. Sequencing was done on a sample of T cells isolated from PBMCs. The sequence was collected from a human donor in good health. The CDR3 sequence: CASSPDRGEGYTF. The CDR3 nucleotides are TGTGCCAGCAGTCCGGACAGGGGAGAAGGCTACACCTTC.